This is a list of T cell receptor beta chains from one sample in a study of blood T cell repertoires in COVID-19. The table came from immunoSEQ multiplex PCR; TCRdb's copy has only in-frame clones and leaves some out. The table records about 69,000 clones, around three quarters of them present only once. Material for sequencing was peripheral blood. The receptor source for this set is a man in his fifties or sixties with acute or convalescent COVID-19. Each CDR3 is given with its conserved first and last residue. Fields, in order: D gene, V gene, clone size, J gene, CDR3 protein, CDR3 DNA. The D gene is left open where the match is weak. The size entry is marked missing in some rows and otherwise reads once, few, many or a size class.

>.|TRBV5-8|.|TRBJ2-7
CASSRQDYEQYF
TGTGCCAGCAGCCGACAGGACTACGAGCAGTACTTC
>TRBD1|TRBV5-1|.|TRBJ1-4
CASSPARGGKRREKLFF
TGCGCCAGCAGCCCCGCCAGAGGGGGCAAAAGGCGGGAAAAACTGTTTTTT
>.|TRBV10-3|.|TRBJ2-7
CAVTHRASSYEQYF
TGTGCCGTGACCCACAGGGCCTCCTCCTACGAGCAGTACTTC
>.|TRBV6-2/TRBV6-3|.|TRBJ1-5
CASSYPTDPKGNQPQHF
TGTGCCAGCAGTTACCCGACAGACCCTAAGGGCAATCAGCCCCAGCATTTT
>.|TRBV2|.|TRBJ2-7
CASSEDRTYEQYF
TGTGCCAGCAGTGAAGACAGGACCTACGAGCAGTACTTC
>.|TRBV2|.|TRBJ2-3
CASRAGAYPDTQYF
TGTGCCAGCAGGGCAGGGGCCTACCCAGATACGCAGTATTTT
>.|TRBV6-2/TRBV6-3|.|TRBJ1-1
CASSPPSRPTEAFF
TGTGCCAGCAGTCCCCCGAGTCGCCCCACTGAAGCTTTCTTT
>.|TRBV6-5|.|TRBJ1-3
CASSYSSGAGNTIYF
TGTGCCAGCAGTTACTCGTCGGGGGCTGGAAACACCATATATTTT
>.|TRBV7-9|once|TRBJ1-5
CASSSKQGNQPQHF
TGTGCCAGCAGCTCAAAACAGGGTAATCAGCCCCAGCATTTT
>.|TRBV6-5|.|TRBJ1-4
CASSPRQTTNEKLFF
TGTGCCAGCAGCCCGCGACAGACAACTAATGAAAAACTGTTTTTT
>.|TRBV15|.|TRBJ2-1
CATAEGYNEQFF
TGTGCCACAGCGGAGGGGTACAATGAGCAGTTCTTC
>.|TRBV7-9|medium-sized|TRBJ2-5
CASSRTREQETQYF
TGTGCCAGCAGCCGAACGAGGGAGCAAGAGACCCAGTACTTC
>TRBD1|TRBV7-2|.|TRBJ1-2
CASSMSGGGGYTF
TGTGCCAGCAGCATGTCAGGGGGCGGTGGCTACACCTTC
>TRBD1|TRBV28|once|TRBJ2-1
CASILSGQGAGNEQFF
TGTGCCAGCATTCTCTCAGGACAGGGGGCAGGCAATGAGCAGTTCTTC
>.|TRBV7-2|.|TRBJ1-5
CASSLARGKGQPQHF
TGTGCCAGCAGCTTAGCACGGGGTAAGGGTCAGCCCCAGCATTTT
>.|TRBV12-5|.|TRBJ2-7
CASGLVSEQYF
TGTGCTAGTGGCCTGGTCAGCGAGCAGTACTTC
>TRBD1|TRBV5-1|.|TRBJ2-1
CASSVQGQEYNEQFF
TGCGCCAGCTCGGTTCAAGGACAGGAGTACAATGAGCAGTTCTTC
>TRBD1|TRBV19|.|TRBJ1-4
CASSRDRGSATNEKLFF
TGTGCCAGTAGCCGGGACAGGGGATCTGCAACTAATGAAAAACTGTTTTTT
>.|TRBV10-2|.|TRBJ2-5
CATAVRSQETQYF
TGCGCCACCGCCGTGAGGTCCCAAGAGACCCAGTACTTC
>.|TRBV19|few|TRBJ2-1
CASSIPRGSGDEQFF
TGTGCCAGTAGTATCCCGCGGGGCTCCGGGGATGAGCAGTTCTTC
>.|TRBV5-1|.|TRBJ1-4
CASSLQQGNEKLFF
TGCGCCAGCAGCTTGCAACAGGGTAATGAAAAACTGTTTTTT
>.|TRBV12-5|.|TRBJ1-1
CASGPGLADTEAFF
TGTGCTAGTGGCCCCGGACTGGCGGACACTGAAGCTTTCTTT
>TRBD1|TRBV30|.|TRBJ2-5
CAWSTWTGEETQYF
TGTGCCTGGAGTACCTGGACAGGGGAAGAGACCCAGTACTTC
>TRBD2|TRBV4-1|.|TRBJ2-1
CASSQVVARGYSNEQFF
TGCGCCAGCAGCCAAGTTGTTGCGCGGGGGTACTCCAATGAGCAGTTCTTC
>.|TRBV21-1|few|TRBJ2-3
CASSKGSAGGTGTDTQYF
TGTGCCAGCAGCAAAGGTTCGGCTGGCGGAACCGGCACAGATACGCAGTATTTT
>.|TRBV5-1|.|TRBJ2-3
CASSTGTGQADTQYF
TGCGCCAGCAGCACCGGCACAGGGCAGGCAGATACGCAGTATTTT
>.|TRBV4-3|few|TRBJ1-4
CASSQDRGRSFLGEKLFF
TGCGCCAGCAGCCAAGATAGAGGGCGCAGTTTTTTAGGTGAAAAACTGTTTTTT
>.|TRBV4-3|.|TRBJ2-7
CASSQGTREFRGQYF
TGCGCCAGCAGCCAAGGGACGAGGGAATTCAGGGGGCAGTACTTC
>.|TRBV6-5|.|TRBJ1-4
CASSYSMATNEKLFF
TGTGCCAGCAGTTACTCGATGGCTACTAATGAAAAACTGTTTTTT
>.|TRBV11-3|.|TRBJ1-6
CASSGRGPNSPLHF
TGTGCCAGCAGCGGCAGGGGACCGAATTCACCCCTCCACTTT
>.|TRBV10-3|.|TRBJ1-3
CAISDAVGARNTIYF
TGTGCCATCAGTGACGCCGTGGGGGCGAGGAACACCATATATTTT
>.|TRBV7-9|.|TRBJ1-5
CASSLGGRSNQPQHF
TGTGCCAGCAGCTTAGGTGGGAGGAGCAATCAGCCCCAGCATTTT
>TRBD2|TRBV14|.|TRBJ2-1
CASSRAGGPRNEQFF
TGTGCCAGCAGCCGAGCGGGGGGGCCCCGCAATGAGCAGTTCTTC
>TRBD2|TRBV7-2|.|TRBJ2-3
CASSFGLAVYTQYF
TGTGCCAGCAGCTTCGGACTAGCGGTATATACGCAGTATTTT
>.|TRBV28|.|TRBJ2-5
CASSFPPIPTTEYQETQYF
TGTGCCAGCAGTTTTCCACCCATACCCACGACAGAGTACCAAGAGACCCAGTACTTC
>TRBD1|TRBV27|.|TRBJ1-1
CASSPRTGVGTEAFF
TGTGCCAGCAGTCCGAGGACAGGGGTTGGCACTGAAGCTTTCTTT
>TRBD1|TRBV24-1|.|TRBJ2-3
CATSEWDRGPDTQYF
TGTGCCACCAGTGAGTGGGACAGGGGGCCAGATACGCAGTATTTT
>TRBD1|TRBV5-8|few|TRBJ1-2
CASSSRDRATRRDYGYTF
TGTGCCAGCAGCAGCCGGGACAGGGCGACGAGGCGAGACTATGGCTACACCTTC
>.|TRBV5-8|.|TRBJ2-5
CASSLEGGLWSQETQYF
TGTGCCAGCAGCTTGGAGGGGGGGCTCTGGAGCCAAGAGACCCAGTACTTC
>.|TRBV19|.|TRBJ1-3
CASSPSGLAGNTIYF
TGTGCCAGTAGTCCCTCAGGGCTAGCTGGAAACACCATATATTTT
>TRBD1|TRBV29-1|.|TRBJ1-1
CSADRDQNTEAFF
TGCAGCGCGGACAGGGACCAGAACACTGAAGCTTTCTTT
>.|TRBV9|.|TRBJ2-3
CASSVSSVTDTQYF
TGTGCCAGCAGCGTAAGTTCGGTGACAGATACGCAGTATTTT
>TRBD1|TRBV2|few|TRBJ2-3
CASTPGQGDRTDTQYF
TGTGCCAGCACCCCGGGACAGGGGGATAGGACAGATACGCAGTATTTT
>.|TRBV18|few|TRBJ2-7
CASSASYEQYF
TGTGCCAGCTCAGCGAGCTACGAGCAGTACTTC
>TRBD1|TRBV11-2|.|TRBJ1-2
CASSRYRDREDGYTF
TGTGCCAGCAGCCGTTACCGGGACAGGGAAGATGGCTACACCTTC
>.|TRBV7-2|.|TRBJ2-4
CASSPGDPGENIQYF
TGTGCCAGCAGCCCAGGGGACCCAGGGGAAAACATTCAGTACTTC
>.|TRBV7-3|.|TRBJ1-1
CASSLSPLGGNTEAFF
TGTGCCAGCAGCTTAAGCCCCTTAGGCGGGAACACTGAAGCTTTCTTT
>.|TRBV4-3|.|TRBJ1-2
CASSQVTNYGYTF
TGCGCCAGCAGCCAAGTAACTAACTATGGCTACACCTTC
>.|TRBV27|.|TRBJ1-1
CASSSGSSGNTEAFF
TGTGCCAGCAGTTCTGGCTCTTCGGGGAACACTGAAGCTTTCTTT
>TRBD2|TRBV4-2|.|TRBJ2-1
CASSQDLLAGGPRNEQFF
TGTGCCAGCAGCCAAGATTTACTAGCGGGGGGGCCCCGCAATGAGCAGTTCTTC
>TRBD1|TRBV6-5|.|TRBJ1-1
CASTRDREGEAFF
TGTGCCAGCACTAGAGACAGGGAAGGTGAAGCTTTCTTT
>TRBD2|TRBV5-1|.|TRBJ2-5
CASSLLAGGETQYF
TGCGCCAGCAGCTTACTAGCGGGGGGGGAGACCCAGTACTTC
>.|TRBV4-2|.|TRBJ1-3
CASSPSVFGSGNTIYF
TGTGCCAGCAGCCCCAGCGTATTCGGCTCTGGAAACACCATATATTTT